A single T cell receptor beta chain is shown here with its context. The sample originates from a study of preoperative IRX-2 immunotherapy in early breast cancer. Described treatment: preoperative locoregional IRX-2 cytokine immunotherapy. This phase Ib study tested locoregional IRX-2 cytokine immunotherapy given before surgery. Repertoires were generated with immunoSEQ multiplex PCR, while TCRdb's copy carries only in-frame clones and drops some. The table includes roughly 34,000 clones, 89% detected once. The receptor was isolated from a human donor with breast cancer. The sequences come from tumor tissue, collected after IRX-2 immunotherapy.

The CDR3 nucleotides read TGTGCCAGCAGCCAATCCCGGGACAGGGGTCGAAGGTCGGGAAACACCATATATTTT. Its translation is CASSQSRDRGRRSGNTIYF. V gene TRBV14 combines with J gene TRBJ1-3; 10 bases fit TRBD1. The CDR3 length is 19 residues. The junction had 14 bases not matched to a gene; V was cut back by 2 bases and J by 4 bases. The V gene's germline CDR1 is SGHDN and CDR2 FVKESK.